Below, 4 T cell receptor beta chains from the same sample are listed, as sequenced in a study of shared clonotypes between healthy human individuals. Libraries were prepared by immunoSEQ multiplex PCR; TCRdb keeps only in-frame clonotypes and omits some of them. Here the sample spans roughly 110,000 clones, 55% to 80% being singletons. The specimen sequenced was memory CD8+ T cells sorted from blood. The subset is: CD45RO+ cells pooled with CCR7-negative TemRA cells. These receptor sequences come from a woman between 25 and 40 years old in good health.

The chain has TRBV5-1 and TRBJ2-7, with D perhaps TRBD1 (5 bases). Trimming pared 3 bases from V and 3 bases from J, leaving 16 bases between. Germline assignment: CDR1 SGHRS and CDR2 YFSETQ. CDR3 length: 15 amino acids. In DNA, the CDR3 is TGCGCCAGCAGCTGGAAGCCGGACATAAACTACGAGCAGTACTTC. It is translated as CASSWKPDINYEQYF.

The rearrangement links TRBV2 to TRBJ2-6; D is uncertain. There are 18 residues in the CDR3. From germline, CDR1 is SNHLY and CDR2 FYNNEI. V gave up 0 bases and J gave up 0 bases, with 12 bases separating them. The CDR3 loop reads CASSEALLRSSGANVLTF. DNA for the CDR3: TGTGCCAGCAGTGAAGCGCTCCTACGGTCCTCTGGGGCCAACGTCCTGACTTTC.

Of note for this clone: Germline is not matched at one junction end, which may reflect a read error. The genes are TRBV20-1 and TRBJ2-4; 13 bases fit TRBD2. This CDR3 is 11 amino acids long. Germline CDR1 DFQATT, CDR2 SNEGSKA (reference sequence). The CDR3 nucleotides read TGCAGTGCTAATGGACTAGCGGGGGCTATCTTC. As protein: CSANGLAGAIF.

The chain joins TRBV27 to TRBJ1-2, with no clear D. The CDR3 is 13 amino acids. Trimming removed 2 bases from V and 8 bases from J, with 12 bases in between. The V gene's germline CDR1 is MNHEY and CDR2 SMNVEV (reference sequence). CDR3 in DNA: TGTGCCAGCAGTTTAACAGAATCAGACGGCTACACCTTC. Its protein is CASSLTESDGYTF.